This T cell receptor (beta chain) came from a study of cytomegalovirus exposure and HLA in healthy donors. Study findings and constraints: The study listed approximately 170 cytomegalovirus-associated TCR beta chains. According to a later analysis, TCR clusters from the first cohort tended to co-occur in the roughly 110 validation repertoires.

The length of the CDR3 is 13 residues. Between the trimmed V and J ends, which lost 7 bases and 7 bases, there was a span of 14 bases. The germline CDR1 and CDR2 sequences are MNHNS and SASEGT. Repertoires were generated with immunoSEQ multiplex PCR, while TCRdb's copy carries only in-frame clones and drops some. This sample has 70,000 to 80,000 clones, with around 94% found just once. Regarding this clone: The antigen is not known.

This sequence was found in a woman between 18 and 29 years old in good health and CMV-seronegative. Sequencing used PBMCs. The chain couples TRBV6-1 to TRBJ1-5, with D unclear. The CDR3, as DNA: TGTGCCAGCAAAGGAACGGCGGGGCAGCCCCAGCATTTT. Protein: CASKGTAGQPQHF.